This TCR beta chain came from a study of T-cell reconstitution after alpha-beta-depleted transplantation in children. Broader study findings: There were some patients whose high TCRbeta diversity at day 60 came from surviving recipient T cells and thymic progenitors.

V dropped 3 bases and J dropped 1 base, with 11 bases sitting between them. From germline, CDR1 is SQVTM and CDR2 ANQGSEA. The CDR3 is 14 residues long. Unique molecular identifiers were incorporated when the TCRbeta library was constructed. One entry per CDR3 protein results from TCRdb running MiXCR on the PCR reads. The top ten hold approximately 63% of the sample, which has fewer than 3,500 distinct CDR3 sequences, roughly 28% seen once. Points on this clonotype: Its target is unknown.

Sequencing used PBMCs, mostly from graft donor cells, obtained 60 days after TCRalphabeta/CD19-depleted stem cell transplant. This chain connects TRBV29-1 to TRBJ2-3, with D maybe TRBD2 (5 bases). This clonotype was sampled from a male patient under 10 years old who had a stem cell transplant for acute myeloid leukemia, so the T cells may come from the graft donor. Here the CDR3 DNA reads TGCAGCGTTGATTTAGAGGGAGGCACAGATACGCAGTATTTT. As protein: CSVDLEGGTDTQYF.